This T cell receptor (beta chain) was profiled in a study of regulatory T cells in long-lasting Graves disease. Overall study results and limits: Repertoires from persistent disease leaned toward TRBV28, TRBJ1-2 and TRBJ2-5. The work looked only at peripheral blood and did not look at thyroid tissue.

Documented time point: persistent/refractory GD, antithyroid drugs over 5 years with positive TRAb. Preparation of the TCR library used RNA extracted from PBMCs. The authors built TCR beta libraries using iRepertoire HTBI primers and Arm-PCR of CDR3 regions. A single record per CDR3 protein comes from TCRdb applying MiXCR to the multiplex PCR reads. The sample includes over 300,000 distinct CDR3 sequences, 15% to 20% of them seen just once. Between the trimmed V and J ends, which lost 0 bases and 1 base, there was a span of 6 bases. Looked up from germline, CDR1 is GTSNPN and CDR2 is SVGIG (reference sequence). There are 13 residues in the CDR3. This clonotype occurred many times. Its cognate antigen is unknown.

Sample: peripheral blood mononuclear cells (PBMCs), taken when the disease was refractory, from a patient treated with antithyroid drugs. The J gene is TRBJ1-1, the V gene TRBV30; no clear D. This receptor was identified in a female donor with Graves disease. In DNA form, the CDR3 reads TGTGCCTGGAGTGTTCACAAGAACACTGAAGCTTTCTTT. It yields the protein CAWSVHKNTEAFF.